A selection of T cell receptor beta chains follows, all from one sample in a study of blood T cells in healthy people across ages. TCRdb analysed the 5' RACE reads with MiXCR anew, one entry per CDR3 protein. Here the sample spans approximately 940,000 distinct CDR3 sequences, 45% to 50% being singletons. Sequenced input: blood. The receptor source for this set is a man between 25 and 39 years old in good health. Both conserved end residues are part of each CDR3. The order of the fields is clone size, J gene, D gene, V gene, CDR3 protein, CDR3 DNA. The D gene is left open where the match is weak. Rows may omit the clone size; those that give it use once, few, many or a size class.

NA,TRBJ1-1,NA,TRBV14,CASSQEGRMNTEAFF,TGTGCCAGCAGCCAGGAGGGACGGATGAACACTGAAGCTTTCTTT
NA,TRBJ2-3,NA,TRBV11-1,CASSLSYYSTDTQYF,TGTGCCAGCAGCTTATCTTACTACTCCACAGATACGCAGTATTTT
once,TRBJ2-7,TRBD2,TRBV4-2,CASSQDSGLAGGPGYEQYF,TGTGCCAGCAGCCAAGATTCCGGACTAGCGGGAGGGCCGGGATACGAGCAGTACTTC
NA,TRBJ2-3,TRBD2,TRBV6-5,CASSYRTGVAGGTTDTQYF,TGTGCCAGCAGTTACCGCACAGGAGTAGCGGGGGGTACCACAGATACGCAGTATTTT
NA,TRBJ1-2,TRBD1,TRBV27,CASSEDRAKGYTF,TGTGCCAGCAGTGAAGACAGGGCGAAGGGCTACACCTTC
NA,TRBJ2-3,TRBD2,TRBV5-1,CASSNLLAGGQGDTQYF,TGCGCCAGCAGCAACTTACTAGCGGGGGGGCAAGGAGATACGCAGTATTTT
NA,TRBJ1-1,NA,TRBV2,CASSEQGQNTEAFF,TGTGCCAGCAGTGAACAGGGACAGAACACTGAAGCTTTCTTT
NA,TRBJ2-3,NA,TRBV10-3,CAISSSTDTQYF,TGTGCCATCAGTTCGAGCACAGATACGCAGTATTTT
NA,TRBJ1-4,NA,TRBV2,CASKFTSTNEKLFF,TGTGCCAGCAAATTCACATCCACTAATGAAAAACTGTTTTTT
NA,TRBJ2-3,TRBD2,TRBV7-2,CASKTSDRTDTQYF,TGTGCCAGCAAAACTAGCGATCGCACAGATACGCAGTATTTT
few,TRBJ2-3,NA,TRBV4-3,CASSQDFRRGSTDTQYF,TGCGCCAGCAGCCAAGATTTCAGGCGGGGTAGCACAGATACGCAGTATTTT
few,TRBJ1-2,NA,TRBV5-1,CASSLDSTNYGYTF,TGTGCCAGCAGCCTAGACAGTACTAACTATGGCTACACCTTC
NA,TRBJ2-1,TRBD1,TRBV7-9,CASSSGGVSLSNFNEQFF,TGTGCCAGCAGCTCAGGGGGCGTGAGTTTATCCAATTTCAATGAGCAGTTCTTC
NA,TRBJ2-3,TRBD1,TRBV3-1,CASSQRQGASTDTQYF,TGTGCCAGCAGCCAAAGGCAGGGGGCGAGCACAGATACGCAGTATTTT
once,TRBJ2-2,NA,TRBV7-9,CASSFSGGLFF,TGTGCCAGCAGCTTTTCTGGTGGGCTGTTTTTT
NA,TRBJ2-4,NA,TRBV7-9,CASSPNGLLTSIQYF,TGTGCCAGCAGCCCTAACGGACTCTTAACTAGCATTCAGTACTTC
NA,TRBJ1-4,TRBD1,TRBV12-3/TRBV12-4,CASTSGQLYATNEKLFF,TGTGCCAGCACCTCGGGACAGCTTTATGCAACTAATGAAAAACTGTTTTTT
NA,TRBJ2-3,NA,TRBV25-1,CASSESAASSQYF,TGTGCCAGCAGTGAATCGGCGGCTAGTTCGCAGTATTTT
NA,TRBJ2-1,TRBD2,TRBV5-1,CASSKSGGGHNEQFF,TGCGCCAGCAGCAAGAGCGGGGGAGGGCACAATGAGCAGTTCTTC
few,TRBJ2-3,NA,TRBV3-1,CASSQAQGGTTDTQYF,TGTGCCAGCAGCCAAGCACAGGGAGGGACCACAGATACGCAGTATTTT